The 15 T cell receptor beta chains in this list originate from one sample, sequenced in a study of OX40 agonist ivuxolimab in advanced cancers. Sequencing used immunoSEQ multiplex PCR; TCRdb keeps in-frame clones, though not all of them. The sample lists 60,000 or so clones, around 87% occurring once. This specimen consisted of CD4+ or CD8+ T cells sorted from blood, obtained in a trial of the OX40 agonist ivuxolimab. These receptors came from an adult with an advanced solid tumor such as melanoma, head and neck, liver or kidney cancer.

This chain joins TRBV29-1 and TRBJ2-1; 7 bases are shared with TRBD2. The CDR3 loop spans 12 amino acids. The ends lost 7 bases at V and 13 bases at J; junction bases unmatched: 13. The germline V gene has CDR1 SQVTM and CDR2 ANQGSEA. This chain's CDR3 is CSGRAGEPRQFF. CDR3 DNA: TGCAGCGGAAGGGCGGGAGAACCTAGACAGTTCTTC.

In this sample, this clone turned up a few times. This chain links TRBV6-5 with TRBJ2-7; 7 bases fit TRBD1. CDR3 length: 15 residues. Per germline, CDR1 MNHEY and CDR2 SVGAGI. Unmatched junction bases numbered 7, after V lost 5 bases and J lost 0 bases. The chain's CDR3 is CASSLGGTASYEQYF. CDR3 in DNA: TGTGCCAGCAGTCTCGGTGGGACAGCCTCCTACGAGCAGTACTTC.

Only one count was recorded for this clone. CDR3: CASTQAGLETQYF. CDR3 bases: TGTGCCAGCACTCAGGCTGGGTTGGAGACCCAGTACTTC. This chain joins TRBV28 and TRBJ2-5, with D uncertain. This CDR3 region has 13 residues. V shed 7 bases and J shed 5 bases, with 14 bases lying between them. CDR1 and CDR2 from the germline V gene are MDHEN and SYDVKM.

The rearrangement uses TRBV4-3 and TRBJ2-3; 9 nucleotides line up with TRBD1. CDR3 length equals 17 residues. Per germline, CDR1 LGHNA and CDR2 YSLEER. V was clipped by 4 bases and J by 6 bases; unmatched bases: 14. This chain's CDR3 is CASSPAPGQGMEDTQYF. CDR3 nucleotide sequence: TGCGCCAGCAGCCCGGCCCCCGGACAGGGGATGGAGGATACGCAGTATTTT.

The chain links TRBV27 to TRBJ2-5; 7 nucleotides line up with TRBD2. This CDR3 has 16 residues. Losses at the gene ends were 7 bases for V and 6 bases for J; bases not matched to a gene: 17. The germline V gene encodes CDR1 MNHEY and CDR2 SMNVEV (reference sequence). The CDR3 DNA reads TGTGCCAGCAATTCCTTAGGCGGGAGAGGGGTACAGACCCAGTACTTC. It codes for CASNSLGGRGVQTQYF.

The chain is built from TRBV19 and TRBJ1-3; TRBD1 might be the D (6 bases). In germline, CDR1 is LNHDA, CDR2 SQIVND (reference sequence). Trimming shortened V by 5 bases and J by 0 bases, and 11 bases separated the two germline ends. This CDR3 is 15 amino acids long. The CDR3 nucleotides are TGTGCCAGTAGTCTGGACAGCCACTCTGGAAACACCATATATTTT. It yields the protein CASSLDSHSGNTIYF. Full variable domain (remainder filled in from reference TRBV19 and TRBJ1-3): DGGITQSPKYLFRKEGQNVTLSCEQNLNHDAMYWYRQDPGQGLRLIYYSQIVNDFQKGDIAEGYSVSREKKESFPLTVTSAQKNPTAFYLCASSLDSHSGNTIYFGEGSWLTVV.

The rearrangement joins TRBV6-5 to TRBJ2-3; the D is unclear. Deletions cut 5 bases from V and 11 bases from J, with 11 bases between. Germline loops: CDR1 MNHEY, CDR2 SVGAGI. The CDR3 is made up of 11 amino acids. Here the CDR3 reads CASSHGQKQYF. The CDR3 nucleotides are TGTGCCAGCAGTCACGGCCAGAAGCAGTATTTT.

Written as DNA, the CDR3 is TGTGCCAGCAGCTTTTGGGGCTTTACAGAGGAGGCGGACGAGCAGTACTTC. Translation: CASSFWGFTEEADEQYF. The V and J genes are TRBV7-9 and TRBJ2-5, with D perhaps given as TRBD1 or TRBD2 (5 bases each). The closer fit of TRBJ2-7 to the DNA end suggests the J call may be wrong. Germline-derived CDR1 and CDR2 are SEHNR and FQNEAQ (reference sequence). The length of the CDR3 is 17 residues.

The chain employs TRBV19 and TRBJ2-2; 7 nucleotides agree with TRBD1. Germline V CDR1 and CDR2: LNHDA, SQIVND (reference sequence). V trimming: 4 bases; J trimming: 6 bases; junction bases outside the gene matches: 5. The CDR3 has 14 residues. The CDR3 is CASSRQGSAGELFF. The CDR3 bases are TGTGCCAGTAGTAGACAGGGATCGGCCGGGGAGCTGTTTTTT.

This rearrangement joins TRBV27 to TRBJ2-7; a weak D match, TRBD1 (6 bases). CDR1 and CDR2 from the germline V gene are MNHEY and SMNVEV (reference sequence). Trimming cost V 4 bases and J 3 bases, with 16 bases left between them. The CDR3 length is 15 residues. CDR3 nucleotides: TGTGCCAGCAGTTCGAGGCAGGGGTTTTTCTACGAGCAGTACTTC. The encoded protein is CASSSRQGFFYEQYF.

The chain carries TRBV5-6 and TRBJ1-5; no clear D gene. With 3 bases removed from V and 3 bases from J, the gap between germline ends came to 4 bases. Germline CDR1 and CDR2: SGHDT and YYEEEE. The CDR3 consists of 12 residues. The CDR3: CASSSFNQPQHF. The DNA for the CDR3 is TGTGCCAGCAGCTCCTTCAATCAGCCCCAGCATTTT. Complete variable domain (other parts from reference TRBV5-6 and TRBJ1-5): DAGVTQSPTHLIKTRGQQVTLRCSPKSGHDTVSWYQQALGQGPQFIFQYYEEEERQRGNFPDRFSGHQFPNYSSELNVNALLLGDSALYLCASSSFNQPQHFGDGTRLSIL.

The rearrangement links TRBV7-9 to TRBJ2-3; D remains ambiguous. Trimming shortened V by 2 bases and J by 6 bases, and 15 bases separated the two germline ends. Germline CDR1 reads SEHNR; CDR2 reads FQNEAQ (reference sequence). The CDR3 contains 15 residues. The CDR3 protein is CASSLRFGLTDTQYF. The DNA of the CDR3 is TGTGCCAGCAGCTTAAGGTTCGGCCTTACGGATACGCAGTATTTT.

The chain recombines TRBV6-6 with TRBJ2-3; a possible D gene is TRBD2 (5 bases). The CDR3 is 11 amino acids. V dropped 7 bases and J dropped 6 bases, with 8 bases sitting between them. Germline V gene data show CDR1 as MNHNY and CDR2 as SVGAGI (reference sequence). CDR3 protein: CASTEGDTQYF. The DNA of the CDR3 is TGTGCCAGCACCGAGGGTGATACGCAGTATTTT.

Remarks on this clone: The sample has other DNA sequences that encode this CDR3 too. This rearrangement joins TRBV5-1 to TRBJ1-4; D remains unclear. The CDR3 consists of 14 residues. Germline V gene lookup returns CDR1 SGHRS and CDR2 YFSETQ. Trimming left V 4 bases short and J 10 bases short, with 17 bases between. The CDR3: CASSPADGGGKLFF. The CDR3 region has the DNA TGCGCCAGCAGCCCGGCGGACGGAGGCGGAAAACTGTTTTTT.

The chain uses TRBV7-2 and TRBJ2-7, with 10 bases identical to TRBD2. Germline trimming cut 7 bases from V and 6 bases from J; bases unmatched to any gene: 9. The CDR3 is made up of 14 amino acids. Germline V gene lookup returns CDR1 SGHTA and CDR2 FQGNSA. The CDR3, as DNA: TGTGCCAGCACCCCCCTAGCGGGAGTGGGCGAGCAGTACTTC. It codes for CASTPLAGVGEQYF. The full variable domain, its missing parts supplied by reference TRBV7-2 and TRBJ2-7, is GAGVSQSPSNKVTEKGKDVELRCDPISGHTALYWYRQSLGQGLEFLIYFQGNSAPDKSGLPSDRFSAERTGGSVSTLTIQRTQQEDSAVYLCASTPLAGVGEQYFGPGTRLTVT.